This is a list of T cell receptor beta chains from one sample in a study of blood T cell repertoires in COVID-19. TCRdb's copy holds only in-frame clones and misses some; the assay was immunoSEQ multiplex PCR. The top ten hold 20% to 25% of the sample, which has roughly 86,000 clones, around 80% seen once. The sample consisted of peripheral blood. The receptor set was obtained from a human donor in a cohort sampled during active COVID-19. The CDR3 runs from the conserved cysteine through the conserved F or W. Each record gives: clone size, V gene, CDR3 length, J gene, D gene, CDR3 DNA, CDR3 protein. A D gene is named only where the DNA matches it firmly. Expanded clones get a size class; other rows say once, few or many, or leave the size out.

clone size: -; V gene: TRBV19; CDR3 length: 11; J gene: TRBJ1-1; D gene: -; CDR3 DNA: TGTGCCAGTAGCGACAGGCTTGAGGCTTTCTTT; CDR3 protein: CASSDRLEAFF
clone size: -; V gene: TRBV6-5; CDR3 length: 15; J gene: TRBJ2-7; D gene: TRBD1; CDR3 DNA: TGTGCCAGCAGGAAGAACCGGGACAGGGTCTACGAGCAGTACTTC; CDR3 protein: CASRKNRDRVYEQYF
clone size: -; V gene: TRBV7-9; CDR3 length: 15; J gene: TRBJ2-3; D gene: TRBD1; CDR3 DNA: TGTGCCAGCAGCTCGCCGGGCTCAGGGGGAGATACGCAGTATTTT; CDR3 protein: CASSSPGSGGDTQYF
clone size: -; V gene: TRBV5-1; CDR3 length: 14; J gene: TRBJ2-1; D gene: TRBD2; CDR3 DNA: TGCGCCAGCAGCTTAACGGGGGGGTACAATGAGCAGTTCTTC; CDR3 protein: CASSLTGGYNEQFF
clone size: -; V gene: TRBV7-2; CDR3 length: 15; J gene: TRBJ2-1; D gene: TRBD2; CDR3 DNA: TGTGCCAGCAGTTTAAGTAGCGGGGGGGCTACTGAGCAGTTCTTC; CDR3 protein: CASSLSSGGATEQFF
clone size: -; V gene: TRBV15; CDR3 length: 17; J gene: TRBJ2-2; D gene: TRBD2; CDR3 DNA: TGTGCCACCAGCAGTTCTAGCGGGGGTTTTAACACCGGGGAGCTGTTTTTT; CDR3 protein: CATSSSSGGFNTGELFF
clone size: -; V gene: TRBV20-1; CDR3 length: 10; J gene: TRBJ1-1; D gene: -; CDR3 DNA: TGCAGTGCTGGACAGTTTGAAGCTTTCTTT; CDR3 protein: CSAGQFEAFF
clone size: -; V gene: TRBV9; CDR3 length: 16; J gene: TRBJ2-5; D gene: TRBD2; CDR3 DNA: TGTGCCAGCAGCGTAGGGACTAGCGGGACGCAAGAGACCCAGTACTTC; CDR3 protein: CASSVGTSGTQETQYF
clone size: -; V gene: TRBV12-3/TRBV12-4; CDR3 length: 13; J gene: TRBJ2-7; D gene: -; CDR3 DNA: TGTGCCAGCAGTTTATCTCCCTCCTACGAGCAGTACTTC; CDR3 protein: CASSLSPSYEQYF
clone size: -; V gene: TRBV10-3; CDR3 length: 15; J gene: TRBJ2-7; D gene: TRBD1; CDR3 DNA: TGTGCCATCAGTGAGAACACGGGACAGGGGGTAGCGCAGTACTTC; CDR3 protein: CAISENTGQGVAQYF
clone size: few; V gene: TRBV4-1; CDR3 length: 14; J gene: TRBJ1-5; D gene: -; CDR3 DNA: TGCGCCAGCAGCCAAGATCCAGGGCTTCAGCCCCAGCATTTT; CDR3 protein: CASSQDPGLQPQHF
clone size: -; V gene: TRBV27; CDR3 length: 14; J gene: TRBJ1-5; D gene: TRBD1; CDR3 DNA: TGTGCCAGCAGTCCCGACAGGGGCCGTCAGCCCCAGCATTTT; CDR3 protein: CASSPDRGRQPQHF
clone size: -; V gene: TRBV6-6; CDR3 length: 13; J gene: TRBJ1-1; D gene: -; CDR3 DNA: TGTGCCAGCACCTCAATGGGCGTCACTGAAGCTTTCTTT; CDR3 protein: CASTSMGVTEAFF
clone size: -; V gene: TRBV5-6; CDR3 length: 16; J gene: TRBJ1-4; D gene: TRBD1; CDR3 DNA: TGTGCCAGCAGCTTGGTATCAGGACAGGGTTATGAAAAACTGTTTTTT; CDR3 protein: CASSLVSGQGYEKLFF
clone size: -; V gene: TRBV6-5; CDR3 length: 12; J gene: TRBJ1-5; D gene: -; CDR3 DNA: TGTGCCAGCAGTTCTACAGGGATAGCCCAGCATTTT; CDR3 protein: CASSSTGIAQHF
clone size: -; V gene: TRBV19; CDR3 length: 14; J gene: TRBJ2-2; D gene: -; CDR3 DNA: TGTGCCAGTAGTAGGGACACATGGGGCGGGGAGCTGTTTTTT; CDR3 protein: CASSRDTWGGELFF
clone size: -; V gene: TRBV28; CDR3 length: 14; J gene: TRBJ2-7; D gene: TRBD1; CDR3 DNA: TGTGCCAGCAGCTGGACAGGGAGCCCCTACGAGCAGTACTTC; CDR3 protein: CASSWTGSPYEQYF
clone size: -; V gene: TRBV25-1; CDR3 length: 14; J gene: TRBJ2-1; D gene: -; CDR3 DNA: TGTGCCAGCTCTCGACAGTCCGGTTACAATGAGCAGTTCTTC; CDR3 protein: CASSRQSGYNEQFF
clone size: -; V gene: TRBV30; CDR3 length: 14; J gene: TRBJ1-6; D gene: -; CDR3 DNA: TGTGCCTGGAGTGTAGGCAGGGTAGACTCACCCCTCCACTTT; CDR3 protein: CAWSVGRVDSPLHF
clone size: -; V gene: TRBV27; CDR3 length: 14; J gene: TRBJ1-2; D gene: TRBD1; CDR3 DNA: TGTGCCAGCAGTTTTCGACAGGGAAGTCATGGCTACACCTTC; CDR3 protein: CASSFRQGSHGYTF
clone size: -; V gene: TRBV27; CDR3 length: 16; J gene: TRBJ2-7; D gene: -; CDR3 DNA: TGTGCCAGCAGTCACTCCCGGACGGACATATCCTACGAGCAGTACTTC; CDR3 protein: CASSHSRTDISYEQYF
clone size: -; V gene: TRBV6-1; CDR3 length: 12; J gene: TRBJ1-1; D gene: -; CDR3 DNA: TGTGCCAGCAGTGAAGGGCAGGGTAAAGCTTTCTTT; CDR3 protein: CASSEGQGKAFF
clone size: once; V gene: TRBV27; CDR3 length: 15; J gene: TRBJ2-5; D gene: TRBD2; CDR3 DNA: TGTGCCAGCAGTTGGGCGGGGGGGCTCGAAGAGACCCAGTACTTC; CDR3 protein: CASSWAGGLEETQYF
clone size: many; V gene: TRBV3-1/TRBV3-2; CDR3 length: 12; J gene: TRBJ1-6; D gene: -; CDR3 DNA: TGTGCCAGCGCCGCGAATAATTCACCCCTCCACTTT; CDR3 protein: CASAANNSPLHF
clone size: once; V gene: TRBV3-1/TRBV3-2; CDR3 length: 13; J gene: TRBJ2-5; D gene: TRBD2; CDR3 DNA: TGTGCCAGCACGCGGGGGACTGGGGAGACCCAGTACTTC; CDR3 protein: CASTRGTGETQYF
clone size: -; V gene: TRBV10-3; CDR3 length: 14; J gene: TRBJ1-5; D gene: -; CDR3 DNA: TGTGCCATCAGTGAGGGACAGATCAATCAGCCCCAGCATTTT; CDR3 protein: CAISEGQINQPQHF
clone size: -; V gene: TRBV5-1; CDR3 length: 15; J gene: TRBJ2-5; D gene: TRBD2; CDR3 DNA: TGCGCCAGCAGCTTGGTCCTAGCGGGGGAAGAGACCCAGTACTTC; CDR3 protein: CASSLVLAGEETQYF
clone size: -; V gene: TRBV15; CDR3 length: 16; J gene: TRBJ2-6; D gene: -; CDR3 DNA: TGTGCCACCAGCAGAGCCGGGGGTAAAGGGGCCAACGTCCTGACTTTC; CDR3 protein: CATSRAGGKGANVLTF